The clone carrying this T cell receptor (beta chain) ranks as medium-sized (0.01 to 0.1%). The J segment lost 5 bases and the V segment lost 1 base, leaving 7 bases of the junction unmatched. This CDR3 contains 16 residues. Per germline, CDR1 DFQATT and CDR2 SNEGSKA (reference sequence). TCRdb analysed the 5' RACE reads with MiXCR anew, one entry per CDR3 protein. There are more than 4,000 distinct CDR3 sequences in the sample; about 3% occur only once, and around 25% lies in the top ten. This sample was taken from a study of spatial heterogeneity in lung cancer. Time point in this sample: sample taken at primary tumor resection.

The chain carries TRBV20-1 and TRBJ2-1, with 11 bases lining up with TRBD1. This specimen was normal lung tissue next to the tumor, taken at surgery. The origin of this receptor is a male donor with early-stage non-small cell lung cancer. CDR3 coding DNA: TGCAGTGCTAGAGCGGCTGGGACAGGGGGTAACAATGAGCAGTTCTTC. This sequence encodes CSARAAGTGGNNEQFF.